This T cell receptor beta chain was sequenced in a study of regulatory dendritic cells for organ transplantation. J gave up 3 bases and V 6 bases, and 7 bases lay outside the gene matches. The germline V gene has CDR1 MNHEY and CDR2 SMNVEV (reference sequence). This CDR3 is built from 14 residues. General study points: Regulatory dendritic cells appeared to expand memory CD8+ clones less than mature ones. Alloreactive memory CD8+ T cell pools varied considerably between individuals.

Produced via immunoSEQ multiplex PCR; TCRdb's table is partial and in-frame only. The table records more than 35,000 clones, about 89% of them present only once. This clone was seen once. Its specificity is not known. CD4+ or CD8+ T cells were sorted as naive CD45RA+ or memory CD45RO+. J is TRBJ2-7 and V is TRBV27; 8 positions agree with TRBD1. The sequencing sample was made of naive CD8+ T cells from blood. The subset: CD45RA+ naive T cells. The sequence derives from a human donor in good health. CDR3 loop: CASSTGGGVYEQYF. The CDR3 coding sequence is TGTGCCAGCAGCACAGGGGGTGGTGTCTACGAGCAGTACTTC.